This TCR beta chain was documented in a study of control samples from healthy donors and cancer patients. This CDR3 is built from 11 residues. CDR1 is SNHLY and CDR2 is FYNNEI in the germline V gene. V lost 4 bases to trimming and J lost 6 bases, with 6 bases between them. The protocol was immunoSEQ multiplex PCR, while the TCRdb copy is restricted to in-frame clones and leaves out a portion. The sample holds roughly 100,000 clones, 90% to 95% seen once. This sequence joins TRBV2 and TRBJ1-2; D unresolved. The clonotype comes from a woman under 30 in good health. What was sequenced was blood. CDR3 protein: CASSVGNGYTF. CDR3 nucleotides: TGTGCCAGCAGTGTTGGTAATGGCTACACCTTC.